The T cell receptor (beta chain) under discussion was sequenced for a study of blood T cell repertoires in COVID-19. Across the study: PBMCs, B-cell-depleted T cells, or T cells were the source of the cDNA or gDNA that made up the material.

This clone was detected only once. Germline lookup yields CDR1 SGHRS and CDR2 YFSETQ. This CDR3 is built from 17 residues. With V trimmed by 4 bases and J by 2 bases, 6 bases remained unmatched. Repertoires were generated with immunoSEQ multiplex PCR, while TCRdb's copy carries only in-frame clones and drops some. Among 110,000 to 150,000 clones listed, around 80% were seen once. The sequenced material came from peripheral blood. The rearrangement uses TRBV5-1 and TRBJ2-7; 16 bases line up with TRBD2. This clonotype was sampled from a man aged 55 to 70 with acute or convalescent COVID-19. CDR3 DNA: TGCGCCAGCAGCCCGGGACTAGCGGGAGGGCCGGCCTACGAGCAGTACTTC. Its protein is CASSPGLAGGPAYEQYF.